This T cell receptor (beta chain) emerged from a study of OX40 agonist ivuxolimab in advanced cancers. Study-wide background: Ivuxolimab, which patients received intravenously every 2 weeks, was dosed at 0.01 to 10 mg/kg.

Study-level points and caveats: The study did not work out the antigen specificity of the expanded peripheral T cells. CD4+ and CD8+ T cells in blood underwent clonal expansion by week 6 at 0.1 to 3.0 mg/kg.

Turning to this clone: Its antigen is unidentified.

TCRdb's table, derived via immunoSEQ multiplex PCR, lists solely in-frame clones and lacks some. The sample shows roughly 71,000 clones, roughly nine tenths of them seen only once. The CDR3 has 16 residues. CDR1 is SGHTA, CDR2 FQGNSA, per germline. Trimming removed 6 bases from V and 1 base from J; junction bases left unmatched: 7. The chain combines TRBV7-2 with TRBJ2-2; 8 bases agree with TRBD2. Sequenced here: CD4+ or CD8+ T cells sorted from blood, sampled in a trial of the OX40 agonist ivuxolimab. The TCR sequence derives from an adult with an advanced solid tumor such as melanoma, head and neck, liver or kidney cancer. The CDR3 DNA reads TGTGCCAGCAGGAAAAGCGGGGGTTGGAACACCGGGGAGCTGTTTTTT. Amino acids: CASRKSGGWNTGELFF.